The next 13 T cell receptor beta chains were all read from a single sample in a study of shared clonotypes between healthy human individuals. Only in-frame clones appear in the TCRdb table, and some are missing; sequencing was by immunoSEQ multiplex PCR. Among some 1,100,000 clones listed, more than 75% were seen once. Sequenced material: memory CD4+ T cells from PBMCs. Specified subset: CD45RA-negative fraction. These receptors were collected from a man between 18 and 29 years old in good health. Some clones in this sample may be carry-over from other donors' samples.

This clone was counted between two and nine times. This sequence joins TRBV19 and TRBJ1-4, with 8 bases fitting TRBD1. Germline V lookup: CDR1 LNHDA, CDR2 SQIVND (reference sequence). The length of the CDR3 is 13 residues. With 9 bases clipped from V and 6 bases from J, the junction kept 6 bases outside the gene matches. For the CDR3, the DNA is TGTGCCAGCTTAGGACAGGGACATGAAAAACTGTTTTTT. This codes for CASLGQGHEKLFF.

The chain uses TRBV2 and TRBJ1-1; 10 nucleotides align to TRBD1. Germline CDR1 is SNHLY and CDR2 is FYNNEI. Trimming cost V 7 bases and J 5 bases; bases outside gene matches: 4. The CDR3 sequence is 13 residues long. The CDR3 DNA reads TGTGCCAGCACCGACAGGGGGCGAACTGAAGCTTTCTTT. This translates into CASTDRGRTEAFF. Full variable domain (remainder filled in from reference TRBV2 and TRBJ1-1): EPEVTQTPSHQVTQMGQEVILRCVPISNHLYFYWYRQILGQKVEFLVSFYNNEISEKSEIFDDQFSVERPDGSNFTLKIRSTKLEDSAMYFCASTDRGRTEAFFGQGTRLTVV.

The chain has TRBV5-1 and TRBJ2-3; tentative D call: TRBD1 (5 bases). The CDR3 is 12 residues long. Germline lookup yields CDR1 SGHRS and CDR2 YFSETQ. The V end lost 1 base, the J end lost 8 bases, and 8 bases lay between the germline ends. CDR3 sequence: CASSLQGGTQYF. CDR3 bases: TGCGCCAGCAGCTTGCAGGGTGGTACGCAGTATTTT.

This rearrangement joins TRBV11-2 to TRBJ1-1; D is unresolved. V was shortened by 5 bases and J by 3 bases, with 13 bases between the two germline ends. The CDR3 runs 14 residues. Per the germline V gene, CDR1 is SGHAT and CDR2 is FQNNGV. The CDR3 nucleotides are TGTGCCAGCAGCCCAGTTGGCCGGGACACTGAAGCTTTCTTT. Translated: CASSPVGRDTEAFF.

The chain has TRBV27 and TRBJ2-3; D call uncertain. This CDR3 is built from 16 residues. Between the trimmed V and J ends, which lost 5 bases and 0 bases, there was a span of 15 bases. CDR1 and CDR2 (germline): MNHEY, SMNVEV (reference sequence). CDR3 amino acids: CASSLLQRPSTDTQYF. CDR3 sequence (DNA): TGTGCCAGCAGTCTACTGCAACGACCAAGCACAGATACGCAGTATTTT.

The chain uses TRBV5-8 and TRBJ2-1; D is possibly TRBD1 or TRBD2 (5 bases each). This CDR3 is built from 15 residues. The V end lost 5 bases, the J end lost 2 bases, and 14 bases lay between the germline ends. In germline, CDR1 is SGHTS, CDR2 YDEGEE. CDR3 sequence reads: CASRVVRGPYNEQFF. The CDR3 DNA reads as TGTGCCAGCAGGGTCGTTCGGGGACCCTACAATGAGCAGTTCTTC. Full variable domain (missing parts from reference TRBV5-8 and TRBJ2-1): EAGVTQSPTHLIKTRGQQATLRCSPISGHTSVYWYQQALGLGLQFLLWYDEGEERNRGNFPPRFSGRQFPNYSSELNVNALELEDSALYLCASRVVRGPYNEQFFGPGTRLTVL.

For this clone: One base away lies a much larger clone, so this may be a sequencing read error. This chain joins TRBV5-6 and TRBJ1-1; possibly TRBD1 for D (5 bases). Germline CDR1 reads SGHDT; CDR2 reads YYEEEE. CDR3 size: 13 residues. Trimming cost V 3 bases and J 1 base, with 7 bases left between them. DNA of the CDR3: TGTGCCAGCAGCTATGGGGCGAACACTGAAGCTTTCTTT. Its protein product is CASSYGANTEAFF.

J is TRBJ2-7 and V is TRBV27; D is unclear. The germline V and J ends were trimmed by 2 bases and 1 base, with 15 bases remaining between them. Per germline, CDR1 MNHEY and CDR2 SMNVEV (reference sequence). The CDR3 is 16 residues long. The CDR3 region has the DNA TGTGCCAGCAGTTTAAAGTCAGGCGTTACGTCCTACGAGCAGTACTTC. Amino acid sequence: CASSLKSGVTSYEQYF.

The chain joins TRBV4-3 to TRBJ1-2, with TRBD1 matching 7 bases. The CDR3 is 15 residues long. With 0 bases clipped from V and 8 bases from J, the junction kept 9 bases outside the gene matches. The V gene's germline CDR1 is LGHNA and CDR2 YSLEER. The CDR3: CASSQDAEGALGYTF. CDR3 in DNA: TGCGCCAGCAGCCAAGATGCCGAGGGGGCTTTGGGCTACACCTTC.

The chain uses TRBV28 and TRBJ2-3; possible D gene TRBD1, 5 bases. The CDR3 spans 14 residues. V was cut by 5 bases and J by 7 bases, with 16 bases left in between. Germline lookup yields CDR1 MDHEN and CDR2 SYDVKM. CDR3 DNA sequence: TGTGCCAGCAGTCCAGGGCAGGATCCCAATACGCAGTATTTT. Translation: CASSPGQDPNTQYF. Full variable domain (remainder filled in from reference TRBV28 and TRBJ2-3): DVKVTQSSRYLVKRTGEKVFLECVQDMDHENMFWYRQDPGLGLRLIYFSYDVKMKEKGDIPEGYSVSREKKERFSLILESASTNQTSMYLCASSPGQDPNTQYFGPGTRLTVL.

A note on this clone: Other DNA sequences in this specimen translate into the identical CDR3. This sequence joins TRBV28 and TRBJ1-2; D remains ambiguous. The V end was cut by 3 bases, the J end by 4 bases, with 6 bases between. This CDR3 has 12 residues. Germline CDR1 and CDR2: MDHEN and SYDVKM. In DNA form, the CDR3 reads TGTGCCAGCAGTTTCCAAGGCTATGGCTACACCTTC. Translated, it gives CASSFQGYGYTF.

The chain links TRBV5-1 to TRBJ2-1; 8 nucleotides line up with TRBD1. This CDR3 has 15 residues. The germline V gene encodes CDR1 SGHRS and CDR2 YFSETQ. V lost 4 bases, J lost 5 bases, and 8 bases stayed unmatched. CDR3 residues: CASSKTGDLNNEQFF. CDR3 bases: TGCGCCAGCAGCAAGACAGGGGATCTAAACAATGAGCAGTTCTTC.

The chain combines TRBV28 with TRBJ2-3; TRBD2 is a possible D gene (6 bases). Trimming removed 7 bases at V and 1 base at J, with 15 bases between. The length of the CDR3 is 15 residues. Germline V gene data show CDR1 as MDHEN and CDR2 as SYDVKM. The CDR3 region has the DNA TGTGCCAGCACGATGGGGGGACTTGGCACAGATACGCAGTATTTT. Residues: CASTMGGLGTDTQYF.